This T cell receptor beta chain was recorded in a study of shared clonotypes between healthy human individuals. Looking at the study overall: For every donor, three CD4 naive, three CD4 memory, two CD8 naive and one CD8 memory plates were used.

As to this clone: Its antigen is still unknown.

Samples underwent the assay at deep level. Using immunoSEQ multiplex PCR, the repertoire was profiled, and TCRdb retains in-frame clones only, with some absent. Of approximately 250,000 clones listed, 65% were seen once; the top ten hold around 10%. The V gene's germline CDR1 is MNHNS and CDR2 SASEGT. After removal of 4 bases from V and 4 bases from J, the junction contained 7 bases not matched to a gene. The CDR3 has 15 amino acids. Overall study results and limits: Generally, estimated richness proved larger in naive subsets than it did in memory subsets. Non-shared clonotypes were found to have lower generation probabilities than the clonotypes that were shared by all four of the sorted-subset donors.

This sequence was found in a man aged 30 to 45 in good health. The chain has TRBV6-1 and TRBJ1-5; 7 bases map to TRBD1. Sequencing was performed on memory CD4+ T cells sorted from blood. Noted subset: CD45RA-negative fraction. The CDR3 nucleotides are TGTGCCAGCAGTGCCGTACAGGGGTTGAATCAGCCCCAGCATTTT. This sequence encodes CASSAVQGLNQPQHF.